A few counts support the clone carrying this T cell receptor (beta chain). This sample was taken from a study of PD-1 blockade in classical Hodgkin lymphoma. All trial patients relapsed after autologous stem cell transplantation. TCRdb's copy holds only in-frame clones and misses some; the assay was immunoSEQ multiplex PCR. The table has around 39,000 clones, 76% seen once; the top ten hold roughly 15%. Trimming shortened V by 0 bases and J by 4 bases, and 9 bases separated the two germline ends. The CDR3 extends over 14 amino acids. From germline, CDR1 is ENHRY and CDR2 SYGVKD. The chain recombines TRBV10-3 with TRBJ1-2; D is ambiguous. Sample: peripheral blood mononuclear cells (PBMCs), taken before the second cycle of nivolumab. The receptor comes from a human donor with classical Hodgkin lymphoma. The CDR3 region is CAISESTELYGYTF. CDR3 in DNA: TGTGCCATCAGTGAGTCGACGGAACTCTATGGCTACACCTTC.